Below, 6 T cell receptor beta chains from the same sample are listed, as sequenced in a study of cytomegalovirus exposure and HLA in healthy donors. Researchers ran the PCR with 60 Vbeta and 13 Jbeta primers. Clones were read by immunoSEQ multiplex PCR, and TCRdb kept only the in-frame ones, dropping some. This sample has 200,000 or so clones, with 76% found just once. Material for sequencing was PBMCs. These receptors were obtained from a man in his late teens or twenties in good health and CMV-seronegative.

The chain links TRBV5-1 to TRBJ2-7, with D possibly being TRBD2 (7 bases). Trimming took 4 bases from V and 7 from J, leaving 15 bases between them. The CDR3 consists of 13 residues. Germline V gene sequence: CDR1 SGHRS, CDR2 YFSETQ. The CDR3 reads CASSPGGPSEQYF. The CDR3 DNA is TGCGCCAGCAGCCCCGGGGGGCCCTCTGAGCAGTACTTC.

The rearrangement joins TRBV11-2 to TRBJ2-1, with 11 bases matching TRBD2. J gave up 4 bases and V 5 bases, and 13 bases lay outside the gene matches. This CDR3 comprises 18 residues. Germline V gene data show CDR1 as SGHAT and CDR2 as FQNNGV. The CDR3 is CASSPRRLAGGPYNEQFF. In DNA form, the CDR3 reads TGTGCCAGCAGCCCTCGCCGGCTAGCGGGGGGACCGTACAATGAGCAGTTCTTC.

The chain joins TRBV5-1 to TRBJ2-7; TRBD1 aligns across 7 bases. This CDR3 has 16 amino acids. Trimming removed 2 bases from V and 1 base from J; junction bases left unmatched: 9. Germline loops: CDR1 SGHRS, CDR2 YFSETQ. For the CDR3, the DNA is TGCGCCAGCAGCTTTATGACCGGGACAGCATCCTACGAGCAGTACTTC. It is translated as CASSFMTGTASYEQYF.

The rearrangement links TRBV6-1 to TRBJ1-5, with no clear D. CDR1 and CDR2 from the germline V gene are MNHNS and SASEGT. The CDR3 is 11 amino acids. Trimming shortened V by 2 bases and J by 8 bases, and 4 bases separated the two germline ends. DNA for the CDR3: TGTGCCAGCAGTGAAATCGAGCCCCAGCATTTT. Translated: CASSEIEPQHF.

The CDR3, as DNA: TGTGCCAGCAGTGAAGAAGTATCCTACTACGAGCAGTACTTC. Its translation is CASSEEVSYYEQYF. The rearrangement joins TRBV2 to TRBJ2-5; D call uncertain. The J call may be mistaken, given a closer DNA end match to TRBJ2-7. This CDR3 contains 14 residues. Germline V gives CDR1 SNHLY, CDR2 FYNNEI.

The rearrangement joins TRBV6-1 to TRBJ1-2; tentative D call: TRBD1 (5 bases). The V and J ends lost 2 bases and 7 bases respectively, with 20 bases between them. This CDR3 has 16 amino acids. Germline CDR1 MNHNS, CDR2 SASEGT. CDR3 bases: TGTGCCAGCAGTGAATCGAAGGGGATACTGCAATCTGGCTACACCTTC. This gives the protein CASSESKGILQSGYTF.